A selection of T cell receptor beta chains follows, all from one sample in a study of vaccination effects on CD4 cells after COVID-19. Sequenced by immunoSEQ multiplex PCR; TCRdb stores in-frame clones only, minus some. The sample has 65,000 to 70,000 clones, about 80% seen once. These receptors lack a known antigen. The source material was CD4+ T cells from PBMCs cultured with HCoV-OC43 spike peptides, sampled after COVID-19 vaccination. The receptors here all came from a human donor who received a COVID-19 vaccine. The CDR3 runs from the conserved cysteine through the conserved F or W. D genes are given only for firm matches. Clone size, where shown, is once, few, many, or a class for clones that have expanded.

cdr3_nt cdr3_aa clone_size v_call d_call cdr3_length j_call
TGTGCCAGCAGTTTATCACAGTATAGCAATCAGCCCCAGCATTTT CASSLSQYSNQPQHF . TRBV28 . 15 TRBJ1-5
TGCAGCGTTGCACAGGGGGCCGGGGAGCTGTTTTTT CSVAQGAGELFF . TRBV29-1 TRBD1 12 TRBJ2-2
TGCGCCAGCAGTGAGGGACAGGTTCGTGGCTACACCTTC CASSEGQVRGYTF . TRBV5-1 TRBD1 13 TRBJ1-2
TGTGCCAGCAGGGGGGGTCCCGTGGCCCGGGGAAATGAAAAACTGTTTTTT CASRGGPVARGNEKLFF . TRBV2 . 17 TRBJ1-4
TGTGCCAGCAGCCAAGAGGGTGGTTTAGCGGGGGGGCGGACAGATACGCAGTATTTT CASSQEGGLAGGRTDTQYF . TRBV3-1/TRBV3-2 TRBD2 19 TRBJ2-3
TGTGCCAGCAGTCCCAGAATTGAAGCTTTCTTT CASSPRIEAFF . TRBV6-5 . 11 TRBJ1-1
TGTGCCAGCAGCCAGGGACAGGGCCGCTATGGCTACACCTTC CASSQGQGRYGYTF once TRBV4-2 TRBD1 14 TRBJ1-2
TGCGCCAGCAGCCAGGGGACAGGGGACTATGGCTACACCTTC CASSQGTGDYGYTF . TRBV4-1 TRBD1 14 TRBJ1-2
TGTGCCAGCAGTGTCGGTGCGGGTACTGAAGCTTTCTTT CASSVGAGTEAFF . TRBV6-4 . 13 TRBJ1-1
TGTGCCAGCACCCCTTATGTGAACACTGAAGCTTTCTTT CASTPYVNTEAFF . TRBV28 . 13 TRBJ1-1
TGTGCCTGGAGTCAAGGGACTGAAGCTTTCTTT CAWSQGTEAFF few TRBV30 . 11 TRBJ1-1
TGTGCCAGCAGTGTCGGCCTTAGGGACAGCGTCTCTGGAAACACCATATATTTT CASSVGLRDSVSGNTIYF . TRBV2 TRBD1 18 TRBJ1-3
TGTGCCAGCAGCTTGGCGCAGGGGGGGGGAAACACCATATATTTT CASSLAQGGGNTIYF . TRBV5-6 TRBD1 15 TRBJ1-3
TGTGCCACCAGCGGTTTTGTCTATAGCAATCAGCCCCAGCATTTT CATSGFVYSNQPQHF . TRBV15 . 15 TRBJ1-5
TGTGCCAGCAGTGCGACTAGCCGGGAGACCCAGTACTTC CASSATSRETQYF . TRBV25-1 TRBD2 13 TRBJ2-5
TGTGCCAGCAGTTCGGGACGTCGAGGGGCACCCCTCCACTTT CASSSGRRGAPLHF . TRBV28 . 14 TRBJ1-6
TGTGCCAGCAGCTACGTTCTCACCGGGGAGCTGTTTTTT CASSYVLTGELFF . TRBV5-5 . 13 TRBJ2-2
TGTGCCAGCAGCCGATTCGGACAGGGGGCAAGTAACTATGGCTACACCTTC CASSRFGQGASNYGYTF . TRBV14 TRBD1 17 TRBJ1-2
TGCAGCGCTCCGACAGTAAACCCTAACTATGGCTACACCTTC CSAPTVNPNYGYTF . TRBV29-1 . 14 TRBJ1-2
TGTGCCAGCAGCAGCCGGACAGGGTGGAATTCACCCCTCCACTTT CASSSRTGWNSPLHF . TRBV5-6 TRBD1 15 TRBJ1-6
TGTGCCAGTAGTATCCGGGGCAGCTATGGCTACACCTTC CASSIRGSYGYTF . TRBV19 . 13 TRBJ1-2
TGTGCCACCAGTCTCGTCGGCTACAATGAGCAGTTCTTC CATSLVGYNEQFF . TRBV24-1 . 13 TRBJ2-1
TGTGCTAGTGGCGCCGGGACAGGGCGTACTGAAGCTTTCTTT CASGAGTGRTEAFF few TRBV12-5 TRBD1 14 TRBJ1-1
TGCGCCAGCAGCCCGGGGGGTGTAGCGCAGCCCCAGCATTTT CASSPGGVAQPQHF . TRBV5-1 . 14 TRBJ1-5
TGTGCCAGCAGTTATTGGAGCGGGGGCCCAGATACGCAGTATTTT CASSYWSGGPDTQYF . TRBV6-5 TRBD2 15 TRBJ2-3
TGTGCTAGTGGGCCAGGGGGCGCGGACACTGAAGCTTTCTTT CASGPGGADTEAFF . TRBV12-5 TRBD1 14 TRBJ1-1
TGTGCCTGGACCCCACCATACACCTACAATGAGCAGTTCTTC CAWTPPYTYNEQFF . TRBV30 . 14 TRBJ2-1
TGTGCCAGCAGTTACGTCTCCAGACAGCCCCAGCATTTT CASSYVSRQPQHF . TRBV6-2/TRBV6-3 . 13 TRBJ1-5
TGTGCCAGCAATGGAGGGTCTCCCTCCGCCTACAATGAGCAGTTCTTC CASNGGSPSAYNEQFF . TRBV28 . 16 TRBJ2-1
TGTGCCAGCAGTTACTCGAAGGGGCTCCAAGAGACCCAGTACTTC CASSYSKGLQETQYF . TRBV6-6 . 15 TRBJ2-5
TGTGCCAGCCCAACCCTAGCGCCAGAAAGCACAGATACGCAGTATTTT CASPTLAPESTDTQYF . TRBV5-8 . 16 TRBJ2-3
TGTGCCAGCAGTTACCCTGACCGCCATGAGCAGTTCTTC CASSYPDRHEQFF . TRBV6-5 . 13 TRBJ2-1
TGCGCCAGCAGCCGACCGGGGGCGGAAGGCTACACCTTC CASSRPGAEGYTF . TRBV5-1 . 13 TRBJ1-2
TGTGCCAGCAGCCAAGCACTACAGGGGACTGAAGCTTTCTTT CASSQALQGTEAFF few TRBV3-1/TRBV3-2 TRBD1 14 TRBJ1-1
TGTGCCTGGAGTGTACACGCCGTCTCTGGAAACACCATATATTTT CAWSVHAVSGNTIYF . TRBV30 . 15 TRBJ1-3
TGCGCCAGCAGCTTGGTGGGTACAGGGACCTCTGGAAACACCATATATTTT CASSLVGTGTSGNTIYF . TRBV5-1 . 17 TRBJ1-3
TGTGCCAGCGGAACGTCGGACAGGGGAAGGCTTGGCTACACCTTC CASGTSDRGRLGYTF once TRBV28 TRBD1 15 TRBJ1-2
TGTGCCAGCAGCCCGACGTGGGGGGCGGCAGAGACCCAGTACTTC CASSPTWGAAETQYF . TRBV11-3 . 15 TRBJ2-5
TGTGCCTGGAGTCGAATCTCGAACACCGGGGAGCTGTTTTTT CAWSRISNTGELFF . TRBV30 . 14 TRBJ2-2
TGTGCCAGCAGCCAAGGTGTAGGGCCAACTAATGAAAAACTGTTTTTT CASSQGVGPTNEKLFF . TRBV3-1/TRBV3-2 . 16 TRBJ1-4
TGTGCCAGCAGCTCCGGACAGGCTGTGCCTAATGAAAAACTGTTTTTT CASSSGQAVPNEKLFF . TRBV11-2 TRBD1 16 TRBJ1-4
TGTGCCAGCAGCTCCCTCATGAACACTGAAGCTTTCTTT CASSSLMNTEAFF few TRBV7-2 . 13 TRBJ1-1
TGTGCCAGCAGCTTAGGCAGAGAGGGGGATTTCTTT CASSLGREGDFF . TRBV7-9 . 12 TRBJ1-1
TGTGCCAGCAGTTACAGTGGGGGCAGTGGCTACACCTTC CASSYSGGSGYTF . TRBV6-5 . 13 TRBJ1-2
TGTGCCAGCTCATTTACCGGGAGGCCCTATGGCTACACCTTC CASSFTGRPYGYTF few TRBV18 . 14 TRBJ1-2